This record concerns one TCR beta chain sequence. The source of the sample is a study of blood T cell repertoires in COVID-19. Method: immunoSEQ multiplex PCR; TCRdb's copy keeps in-frame clones and lacks some. The data hold fewer than 150,000 clones, with approximately 84% observed a single time. Germline V gene data show CDR1 as SEHNR and CDR2 as FQNEAQ (reference sequence). V lost 2 bases and J lost 6; bases outside the gene matches: 14. This CDR3 has 18 amino acids. V gene TRBV7-9 combines with J gene TRBJ2-7; TRBD1 matches 12 bases. The sequencing input was peripheral blood. The source of this sequence is a woman in her 40s with acute or convalescent COVID-19. The CDR3: CASSLNGGQGASSLEQYF. The CDR3 coding sequence is TGTGCCAGCAGCTTAAATGGGGGACAGGGGGCGTCAAGCCTCGAGCAGTACTTC.